A single sample gave rise to the 30 T cell receptor beta chains below, sequenced in a study of blood T cell repertoires in COVID-19. TCRdb's copy holds only in-frame clones and misses some; the assay was immunoSEQ multiplex PCR. The sample shows 160,000 or so clones, about 85% of them seen only once. Sequencing was carried out using peripheral blood. The receptors here all came from a man aged 35-49 years with acute or convalescent COVID-19.

The table lists this clone with a count of one. V gene TRBV2 combines with J gene TRBJ1-2; D uncertain. The CDR3 consists of 13 residues. Germline loops: CDR1 SNHLY, CDR2 FYNNEI. V was shortened by 1 base and J by 2 bases, with 5 bases between the two germline ends. The CDR3 loop reads CASSEGGNYGYTF. The CDR3 DNA sequence: TGTGCCAGCAGTGAAGGCGGAAACTATGGCTACACCTTC. Complete variable domain (other parts from reference TRBV2 and TRBJ1-2): EPEVTQTPSHQVTQMGQEVILRCVPISNHLYFYWYRQILGQKVEFLVSFYNNEISEKSEIFDDQFSVERPDGSNFTLKIRSTKLEDSAMYFCASSEGGNYGYTFGSGTRLTVV.

This clone showed up just once. This chain connects TRBV9 to TRBJ2-3; tentatively, D is TRBD2 (5 bases). The germline V and J ends were trimmed by 0 bases and 6 bases, with 11 bases remaining between them. Germline V CDR1 and CDR2: SGDLS, YYNGEE. The CDR3 runs 14 residues. The CDR3 sequence is CASSVAGNWDTQYF. As DNA, the CDR3 is TGTGCCAGCAGCGTAGCGGGGAATTGGGATACGCAGTATTTT.

The chain is built from TRBV10-3 and TRBJ1-5; TRBD1 might be the D (6 bases). The V gene's germline CDR1 is ENHRY and CDR2 SYGVKD. The CDR3 length is 15 residues. Trimming removed 2 bases at V and 7 bases at J, with 15 bases between. CDR3 region: CAISEVAQGNQPQHF. In DNA, the CDR3 is TGTGCCATCAGTGAGGTTGCGCAGGGGAACCAGCCCCAGCATTTT.

The chain is built from TRBV9 and TRBJ1-1, with TRBD1 matching 7 bases. Unmatched junction bases numbered 7, after V lost 3 bases and J lost 2 bases. The CDR3 spans 15 residues. Per germline, CDR1 SGDLS and CDR2 YYNGEE. Here the CDR3 DNA reads TGTGCCAGCAGCGCGGGACAGCTCCGAAACACTGAAGCTTTCTTT. Translation gives CASSAGQLRNTEAFF.

The chain couples TRBV6-1 to TRBJ1-1; 8 bases fit TRBD1. The V and J ends lost 3 bases and 4 bases, in that order; junction bases with no gene match: 4. CDR1 is MNHNS, CDR2 SASEGT, per germline. The CDR3 sequence is 14 residues long. CDR3 coding DNA: TGTGCCAGCAGTGAGCGGACAGGGTCCACTGAAGCTTTCTTT. It codes for CASSERTGSTEAFF.

This rearrangement joins TRBV19 to TRBJ1-2, with a weak D call TRBD1 (5 bases). Germline V gene sequence: CDR1 LNHDA, CDR2 SQIVND (reference sequence). Trimming left V 7 bases short and J 4 bases short, with 16 bases between. The CDR3 covers 14 residues. The CDR3, as DNA: TGTGCCAGTACCGACGGGGGGGGGAGCTATGGCTACACCTTC. Translation: CASTDGGGSYGYTF.

The CDR3 nucleotides read TGTGCCACACCAGGTGATAACACCGGGGAGCTGTTTTTT. Its translation is CATPGDNTGELFF. This rearrangement joins TRBV28 to TRBJ2-2; no clear D. This CDR3 spans 13 amino acids. V dropped 10 bases and J dropped 2 bases, with 11 bases sitting between them. CDR1 and CDR2 (germline): MDHEN, SYDVKM.

This chain links TRBV15 with TRBJ1-4, with D unclear. There are 12 residues in the CDR3. Trimming cost V 3 bases and J 12 bases, with 11 bases left between them. Germline V gene lookup returns CDR1 LNHNV and CDR2 YYDKDF (reference sequence). As DNA, the CDR3 is TGTGCCACCAGCAGCGTAAATGGAGAACTGTTTTTT. This sequence encodes CATSSVNGELFF.

The genes are TRBV5-1 and TRBJ2-2; maybe TRBD2 (6 bases). V was cut by 0 bases and J by 7 bases, with 10 bases left in between. Germline values: CDR1 SGHRS, CDR2 YFSETQ. The CDR3 extends over 14 amino acids. CDR3 in DNA: TGCGCCAGCAGCTTGGAGGGACTTTTCGGGGAGCTGTTTTTT. It encodes CASSLEGLFGELFF.

The genes are TRBV5-1 and TRBJ2-5; 16 bases map to TRBD2. Trimming cost V 2 bases and J 5 bases; bases outside gene matches: 6. CDR1 is SGHRS and CDR2 is YFSETQ in the germline V gene. The CDR3 length is 17 residues. The CDR3 DNA reads TGCGCCAGCAGCTTAGGGACTAGCGGGGGGGCCGAGGAGACCCAGTACTTC. Residues: CASSLGTSGGAEETQYF. Supplemented by reference TRBV5-1 and TRBJ2-5, the full variable domain reads KAGVTQTPRYLIKTRGQQVTLSCSPISGHRSVSWYQQTPGQGLQFLFEYFSETQRNKGNFPGRFSGRQFSNSRSEMNVSTLELGDSALYLCASSLGTSGGAEETQYFGPGTRLLVL.

The chain links TRBV6-2 or TRBV6-3 to TRBJ1-5; 7 positions agree with TRBD1. With 6 bases clipped from V and 3 bases from J, the junction kept 11 bases outside the gene matches. Germline V gene sequence: CDR1 MNHEY, CDR2 SVGEGT. This CDR3 region has 16 residues. As DNA, the CDR3 is TGTGCCAGCAGCCCTACAGGGGTGCCTAACAATCAGCCCCAGCATTTT. It encodes CASSPTGVPNNQPQHF.

The CDR3 sequence: CASRQSPSNTGELFF. CDR3 sequence (DNA): TGTGCCAGCAGACAGTCCCCTTCAAACACCGGGGAGCTGTTTTTT. The genes are TRBV5-6 and TRBJ2-2, with no clear D. There are 15 residues in the CDR3. Per germline, CDR1 SGHDT and CDR2 YYEEEE. Trimming left V 5 bases short and J 2 bases short, with 13 bases between.

This chain connects TRBV7-2 to TRBJ1-1; D call uncertain. The CDR3 has 16 amino acids. The V end was cut by 2 bases, the J end by 1 base, with 14 bases between. Germline assignment: CDR1 SGHTA and CDR2 FQGNSA. The CDR3 DNA reads as TGTGCCAGCAGCTTACCCAGTTTTACAGAGAACACTGAAGCTTTCTTT. Its translation is CASSLPSFTENTEAFF.

This chain joins TRBV28 and TRBJ1-3; D gene unclear. The CDR3 is 15 amino acids. Trimming left V 4 bases short and J 0 bases short, with 10 bases between. CDR1 MDHEN and CDR2 SYDVKM come from the germline V gene. DNA of the CDR3: TGTGCCAGCAGTTCCCCTCCTAGCTCTGGAAACACCATATATTTT. It translates to CASSSPPSSGNTIYF.

The rearrangement uses TRBV5-6 and TRBJ1-6; D unresolved. V shed 0 bases and J shed 8 bases, with 9 bases lying between them. The CDR3 totals 14 residues. The germline CDR1 and CDR2 sequences are SGHDT and YYEEEE. CDR3 in DNA: TGTGCCAGCAGCTTGGCCCTCGGGGATTCACCCCTCCACTTT. Amino acids: CASSLALGDSPLHF. Together with reference TRBV5-6 and TRBJ1-6, the CDR3 gives the full variable domain: DAGVTQSPTHLIKTRGQQVTLRCSPKSGHDTVSWYQQALGQGPQFIFQYYEEEERQRGNFPDRFSGHQFPNYSSELNVNALLLGDSALYLCASSLALGDSPLHFGNGTRLTVT.

J is TRBJ1-2 and V is TRBV6-5; 10 bases match TRBD1. This CDR3 has 15 residues. After removal of 1 base from V and 9 bases from J, the junction contained 8 bases not matched to a gene. Germline CDR1 is MNHEY and CDR2 is SVGAGI. CDR3 DNA sequence: TGTGCCAGCAGTTACTACGGGACAGGGGCCCGGAGCTACACCTTC. Translation gives CASSYYGTGARSYTF.

The rearrangement links TRBV2 to TRBJ1-1; D is possibly TRBD1 (5 bases). There are 12 residues in the CDR3. Trimming shortened V by 6 bases and J by 4 bases, and 9 bases separated the two germline ends. In germline, CDR1 is SNHLY, CDR2 FYNNEI. CDR3 in DNA: TGTGCCAGCAGGGGAGGGGTCACTGAAGCTTTCTTT. Translating it yields CASRGGVTEAFF. Full variable domain (rest looked up from reference TRBV2 and TRBJ1-1): EPEVTQTPSHQVTQMGQEVILRCVPISNHLYFYWYRQILGQKVEFLVSFYNNEISEKSEIFDDQFSVERPDGSNFTLKIRSTKLEDSAMYFCASRGGVTEAFFGQGTRLTVV.

The chain carries TRBV7-6 and TRBJ2-2; 8 bases fit TRBD1. The CDR3 consists of 16 residues. Losses at the gene ends were 5 bases for V and 5 bases for J; bases not matched to a gene: 10. Looked up from germline, CDR1 is SGHVS and CDR2 is FNYEAQ. DNA of the CDR3: TGTGCCAGCAGCCTAGGCCAGGGGGCCCTTACCGGGGAGCTGTTTTTT. The encoded protein is CASSLGQGALTGELFF.

This chain connects TRBV25-1 to TRBJ1-1, with D perhaps matching TRBD1 (6 bases). There are 14 residues in the CDR3. V was clipped by 3 bases and J by 1 base, with 9 bases between them. Germline CDR1 MGHDK, CDR2 SYGVNS. The CDR3 coding sequence is TGTGCCAGCAGTGATAGGGGGGGGAACACTGAAGCTTTCTTT. Translated, it gives CASSDRGGNTEAFF.

The V gene is TRBV28, the J gene TRBJ1-4, with 9 bases lining up with TRBD1. V shed 6 bases, J shed 4 bases, and the junction held 12 bases outside the gene matches. The CDR3 loop spans 17 amino acids. Germline V gene sequence: CDR1 MDHEN, CDR2 SYDVKM. The CDR3 DNA reads as TGTGCCAGCAGGCAAAGGACAGGGGAAAAGGGTAATGAAAAACTGTTTTTT. It translates to CASRQRTGEKGNEKLFF.

The J gene is TRBJ2-2, the V gene TRBV12-3 or TRBV12-4; maybe TRBD2 (6 bases). Trimming removed 7 bases from V and 6 bases from J, with 12 bases in between. The CDR3 runs to 13 residues. This chain's CDR3 is CASTPGGAGELFF. CDR3 in DNA: TGTGCCAGCACCCCGGGCGGGGCCGGGGAGCTGTTTTTT.

The count of this clone is one. This rearrangement joins TRBV10-2 to TRBJ1-5; 9 nucleotides line up with TRBD1. CDR1 is WSHSY and CDR2 is SAAADI in the germline V gene. The CDR3 sequence is 15 residues long. Trimming at V came to 10 bases and at J to 3 bases, leaving 10 bases not matched to a gene. The DNA for the CDR3 is TGCGCCACCTACCCGGGACAGGGTTACAATCAGCCCCAGCATTTT. Residues: CATYPGQGYNQPQHF.

The chain couples TRBV6-5 to TRBJ1-2; D possibly corresponds to TRBD1 (6 bases). CDR3 length: 14 amino acids. Germline V gene data show CDR1 as MNHEY and CDR2 as SVGAGI. Trimming left V 0 bases short and J 5 bases short, with 10 bases between. The CDR3 sequence is CASSYSGARYGYTF. For the CDR3, the DNA is TGTGCCAGCAGTTACTCGGGGGCTAGGTATGGCTACACCTTC.

This clone has more than one count but fewer than ten. J is TRBJ1-5 and V is TRBV6-1; a weak D match, TRBD1 (6 bases). The CDR3 has 20 amino acids. Germline CDR1 reads MNHNS; CDR2 reads SASEGT. Trimming shortened V by 4 bases and J by 6 bases, and 31 bases separated the two germline ends. The CDR3 DNA follows: TGTGCCAGCAGTGCCAGGGGTCTCTTGCAGCTTCTTCGTCGGAGTCAGCCCCAGCATTTT. Its translation is CASSARGLLQLLRRSQPQHF.

This clone was picked up a small number of times. J is TRBJ2-1 and V is TRBV11-2; possible D gene TRBD1, 6 bases. In germline, CDR1 is SGHAT, CDR2 FQNNGV. V lost 5 bases to trimming and J lost 2 bases, with 13 bases between them. The CDR3 loop spans 15 amino acids. The CDR3 region is CASSLQGPPYNEQFF. In DNA, the CDR3 is TGTGCCAGCAGCCTCCAGGGGCCACCCTACAATGAGCAGTTCTTC.

The V gene is TRBV7-6, the J gene TRBJ2-1; a weak D match, TRBD2 (5 bases). This CDR3 region has 15 residues. The V gene's germline CDR1 is SGHVS and CDR2 FNYEAQ. The V end was cut by 3 bases, the J end by 0 bases, with 9 bases between. CDR3 coding DNA: TGTGCCAGCAGCTTCTGGGAGAGCTCCTACAATGAGCAGTTCTTC. This translates into CASSFWESSYNEQFF.

This clone was found once. CDR3 sequence reads: CASSPQGRTDTQYF. The DNA of the CDR3 is TGTGCCAGCAGTCCACAGGGTCGGACAGATACGCAGTATTTT. J is TRBJ2-3 and V is TRBV7-3, with D perhaps TRBD1 (6 bases). Trimming removed 6 bases from V and 3 bases from J, with 13 bases in between. In germline, CDR1 is SGHTA, CDR2 FQGTGA. This CDR3 comprises 14 residues.

The chain uses TRBV6-1 and TRBJ1-2; 9 positions match TRBD1. CDR1 and CDR2 (germline): MNHNS, SASEGT. J was trimmed by 7 bases and V by 2 bases; bases with no gene match: 11. The CDR3 sequence is 16 residues long. CDR3 sequence (DNA): TGTGCCAGCAGTGAAAACGCGGGGACAGGGATTAGTGGCTACACCTTC. Translating it yields CASSENAGTGISGYTF.

The gene calls are TRBV10-3 and TRBJ2-7; D may be TRBD1 (6 bases). The germline V gene encodes CDR1 ENHRY and CDR2 SYGVKD. V lost 4 bases and J 4 bases, leaving 14 bases between the germline ends. This CDR3 region has 14 residues. The CDR3 DNA follows: TGTGCCATCAGTGGATCGACAGGAGATTACGAGCAGTACTTC. This encodes CAISGSTGDYEQYF.

This chain uses TRBV28 with TRBJ1-1, with no clear D. Germline CDR1 is MDHEN and CDR2 is SYDVKM. The V end was cut by 6 bases, the J end by 1 base, with 9 bases between. The CDR3 consists of 13 residues. CDR3 sequence reads: CASSSLRNTEAFF. Written as DNA, the CDR3 is TGTGCCAGCAGCTCCCTCAGGAACACTGAAGCTTTCTTT.